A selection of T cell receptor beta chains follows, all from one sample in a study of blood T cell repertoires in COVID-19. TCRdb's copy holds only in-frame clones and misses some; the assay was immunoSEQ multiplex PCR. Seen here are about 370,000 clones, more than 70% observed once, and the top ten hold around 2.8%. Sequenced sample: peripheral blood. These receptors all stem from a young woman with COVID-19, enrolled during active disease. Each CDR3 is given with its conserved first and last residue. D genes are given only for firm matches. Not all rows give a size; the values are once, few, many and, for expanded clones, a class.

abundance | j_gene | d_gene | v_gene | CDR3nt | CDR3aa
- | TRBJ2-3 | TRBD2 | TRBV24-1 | TGTGCCACCAGTGATTTTCGTGGAGCTAGCGGGAGAGCCACAGATACGCAGTATTTT | CATSDFRGASGRATDTQYF
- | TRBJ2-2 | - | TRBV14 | TGTGCCAGCAGCCAAGTGGGAGACACCGGGGAGCTGTTTTTT | CASSQVGDTGELFF
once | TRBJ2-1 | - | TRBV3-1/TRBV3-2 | TGTGCCAGCAGCCAATCTTGGCGGGCCGGATATGAGCAGTTCTTC | CASSQSWRAGYEQFF
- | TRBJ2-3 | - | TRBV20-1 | TGCAGTGCCCCGGGGGAGGATACGCAGTATTTT | CSAPGEDTQYF
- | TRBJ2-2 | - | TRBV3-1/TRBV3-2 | TGTGCCAGCAGCCAAGATCCCTACTCCCCCGCGAACACCGGGGAGCTGTTTTTT | CASSQDPYSPANTGELFF
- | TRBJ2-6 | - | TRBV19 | TGTGCCAGCTGGCAGGGGGGCCTCTCTGGGGCCAACGTCCTGACTTTC | CASWQGGLSGANVLTF
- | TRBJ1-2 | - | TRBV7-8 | TGTGCCAGCAGCCCAGGGAGGGGCCGCCCCAATAACTATGGCTACACCTTC | CASSPGRGRPNNYGYTF
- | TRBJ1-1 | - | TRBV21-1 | TGTGCCAGCAGCAACTTGAAGGACAAGGGTGAAGCTTTCTTT | CASSNLKDKGEAFF
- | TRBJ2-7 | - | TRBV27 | TGTGCCAGCAGTCCCAGCCTCGGGACACGCTCCTACGAGCAGTACTTC | CASSPSLGTRSYEQYF
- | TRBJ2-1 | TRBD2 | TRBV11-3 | TGTGCCAGCAGAGGGGGGACTAGCGGATACAATGAGCAGTTCTTC | CASRGGTSGYNEQFF
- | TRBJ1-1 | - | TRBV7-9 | TGTGCCAGCAGCTTAGCGTTAGGGGGTGTGAACACTGAAGCTTTCTTT | CASSLALGGVNTEAFF
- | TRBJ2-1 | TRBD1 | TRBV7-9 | TGTGCCAGCAGCCCGAATGCCGGGACAGTACGCAAACCCCTGGGGCAGTTCTTC | CASSPNAGTVRKPLGQFF
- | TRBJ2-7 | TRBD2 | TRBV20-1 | TGCAGTGCTAGTGCGGGGGTGATCTCCTACGAGCAGTACTTC | CSASAGVISYEQYF
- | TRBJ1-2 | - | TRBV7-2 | TGTGCCAGCAGCTTACGAGGCGCTGAGATTCCCTATGGCTACACCTTC | CASSLRGAEIPYGYTF
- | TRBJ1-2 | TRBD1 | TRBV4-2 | TGTGCCAGCAGCCAAGATTATATCGGGACAGGGAAAATCTATGGCTACACCTTC | CASSQDYIGTGKIYGYTF
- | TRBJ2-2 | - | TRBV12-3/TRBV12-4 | TGTGCCAGCAGGGGGACAGGGGAGCTGTTTTTT | CASRGTGELFF
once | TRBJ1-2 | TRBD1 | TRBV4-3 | TGCGCCAGCAGCCAAGGGGTCGCAGGGGGCCTCGGCTACACCTTC | CASSQGVAGGLGYTF
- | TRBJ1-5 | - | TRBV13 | TGTGCCAGCAGCCCCGGCCCTGGGAGGAATCAGCCCCAGCATTTT | CASSPGPGRNQPQHF
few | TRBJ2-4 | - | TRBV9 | TGTGCCAGCAGCGTAACGGCAACCTTTGAGGGCATTCAGTACTTC | CASSVTATFEGIQYF
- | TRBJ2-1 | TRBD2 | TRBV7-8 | TGTGCCAGCAGCCACATAGCGGGAGATCTCCTATCCTCCTACAATGAGCAGTTCTTC | CASSHIAGDLLSSYNEQFF
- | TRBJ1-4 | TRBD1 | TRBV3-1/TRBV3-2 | TGTGCCAGCAGCCCTGGACAGGGGGGGACTAATGAAAAACTGTTTTTT | CASSPGQGGTNEKLFF
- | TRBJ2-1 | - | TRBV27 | TGTGCCAGCAGTACCAGGGTCCCCTCCTACAATGAGCAGTTCTTC | CASSTRVPSYNEQFF
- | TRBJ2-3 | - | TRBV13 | TGTGCCAGCTCCGGGGGCACAGATACGCAGTATTTT | CASSGGTDTQYF
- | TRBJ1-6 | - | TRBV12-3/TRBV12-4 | TGTGCCAGCAGTTTTTCAGATTCACCCCTCCACTTT | CASSFSDSPLHF
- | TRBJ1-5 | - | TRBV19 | TGTGCCAGTACCTCAGCAGGGAACAATCAGCCCCAGCATTTT | CASTSAGNNQPQHF
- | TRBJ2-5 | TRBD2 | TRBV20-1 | TGCAGTGCTCGTGGACTAGCGACAGAGCCTCAAGAGACCCAGTACTTC | CSARGLATEPQETQYF
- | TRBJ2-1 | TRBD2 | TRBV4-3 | TGCGCCAGCAGCCAAGAGGGCGGGGGTTTCTACAATGAGCAGTTCTTC | CASSQEGGGFYNEQFF
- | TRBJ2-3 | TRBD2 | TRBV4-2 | TGTGCCAGCAGCCAAGAATTCGCGGGGGGCGGCACAGATACGCAGTATTTT | CASSQEFAGGGTDTQYF
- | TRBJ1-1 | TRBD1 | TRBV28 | TGTGCCAGCAGACCGGGACAGAAGAACACTGAAGCTTTCTTT | CASRPGQKNTEAFF
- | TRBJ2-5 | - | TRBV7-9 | TGTGCCAGCCGGACAGACCTAAAAGAGACCCAGTACTTC | CASRTDLKETQYF
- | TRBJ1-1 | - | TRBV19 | TGTGCCAGTAGTAAGGGGATCATGAACACTGAAGCTTTCTTT | CASSKGIMNTEAFF
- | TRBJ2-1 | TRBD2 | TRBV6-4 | TGTGCCAGCAGTGACTCGACTAGCGGGAGGGTGGGTGAGCAGTTCTTC | CASSDSTSGRVGEQFF
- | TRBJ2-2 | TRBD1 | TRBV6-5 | TGTGCCAGCAGATCGACAGGGGGCATCACCGGGGAGCTGTTTTTT | CASRSTGGITGELFF
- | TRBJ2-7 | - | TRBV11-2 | TGTGCCTCCTCACTAGGGGCGGGGGCAGACGGGGTAGGCGAGCAGTACTTC | CASSLGAGADGVGEQYF
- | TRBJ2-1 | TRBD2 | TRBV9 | TGTGCCAGCAGCTTCGCTCCTAGCGGCTACAATGAGCAGTTCTTC | CASSFAPSGYNEQFF
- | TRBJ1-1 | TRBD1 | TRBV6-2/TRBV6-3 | TGTGCCAGCAGTTACTCCCTGGACAGGGGGGCGATGAACACTGAAGCTTTCTTT | CASSYSLDRGAMNTEAFF
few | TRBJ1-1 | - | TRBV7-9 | TGTGCCAGCAGCTTAGGGGAGGGAGCTTTCTTT | CASSLGEGAFF
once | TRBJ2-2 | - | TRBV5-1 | TGCGCCAGCAGCTTGGAACAATCCGCGAACACCGGGGAGCTGTTTTTT | CASSLEQSANTGELFF
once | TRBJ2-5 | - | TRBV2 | TGTGCCAGCACCCCAACGGGTGGAGAGACCCAGTACTTC | CASTPTGGETQYF
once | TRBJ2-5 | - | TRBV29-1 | TGCAGCGTTGAAGATATCGGGGTAGAGACCCAGTACTTC | CSVEDIGVETQYF
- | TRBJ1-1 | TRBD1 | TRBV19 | TGTGCCAGTGCCACGGGACAGGGCTACACTGAAGCTTTCTTT | CASATGQGYTEAFF
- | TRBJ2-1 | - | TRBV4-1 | TGCGCCAGCAGCCCACGTAACCCTAGTATCTCCTACAATGAGCAGTTCTTC | CASSPRNPSISYNEQFF
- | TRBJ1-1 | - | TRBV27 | TGTGCCAGCAGGTCAATTACAGGGCGCCCTGAAGCTTTCTTT | CASRSITGRPEAFF
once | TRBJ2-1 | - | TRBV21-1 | TGTGCCAGCAGCAAAGTACCGAGCTCCTACAATGAGCAGTTCTTC | CASSKVPSSYNEQFF
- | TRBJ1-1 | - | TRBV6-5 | TGTGCCAGCAGTTACCATACAGGGCCGGGAGGCACTGAAGCTTTCTTT | CASSYHTGPGGTEAFF
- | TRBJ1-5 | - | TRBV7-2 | TGTGCCAGCAGCGCGGCCTCTTGGAAGGAGCCCCAGCATTTT | CASSAASWKEPQHF
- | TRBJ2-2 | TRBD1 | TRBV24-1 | TGTGCCACCAGTACTACAGGGGGCTTGACCGGGGAGCTGTTTTTT | CATSTTGGLTGELFF
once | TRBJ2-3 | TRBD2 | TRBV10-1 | TGCGCCAGCAGTGAGTCTGGGGCTAGCGGGGGGCCTACAGATACGCAGTATTTT | CASSESGASGGPTDTQYF
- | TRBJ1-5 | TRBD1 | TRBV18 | TGTGCCAGCTCAGAACAGGGGAACAATCAGCCCCAGCATTTT | CASSEQGNNQPQHF
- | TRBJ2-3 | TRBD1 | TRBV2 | TGTGCCAGCAGACGTGGGACAGGGACCACAGATACGCAGTATTTT | CASRRGTGTTDTQYF
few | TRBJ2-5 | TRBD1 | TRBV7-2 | TGTGCCAGCAGCCCCCAGGACAGGGGGTTTGAGACCCAGTACTTC | CASSPQDRGFETQYF
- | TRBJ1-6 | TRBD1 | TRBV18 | TGTGCCAGCTCACCATCGCAACAGGGGAATAATTCACCCCTCCACTTT | CASSPSQQGNNSPLHF
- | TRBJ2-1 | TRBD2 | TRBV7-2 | TGTGCCAGCAGCCATTCGGGACTAGCGGGGGGGAATGAGCAGTTCTTC | CASSHSGLAGGNEQFF
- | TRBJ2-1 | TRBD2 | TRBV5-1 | TGCGCCAGCAGCTTGAGCGGGGAAGTATACAATGAGCAGTTCTTC | CASSLSGEVYNEQFF
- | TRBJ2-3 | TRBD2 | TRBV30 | TGTGCCTGGAGTTCTAGCGGGAGGCCCACAGATACGCAGTATTTT | CAWSSSGRPTDTQYF
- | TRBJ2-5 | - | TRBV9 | TGTGCCAGCAGCGTATCAGGGGCGCTAGAGACCCAGTACTTC | CASSVSGALETQYF
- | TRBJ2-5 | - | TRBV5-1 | TGCGCCAGCAGCTTGGTAGGACAGCAAGAGACCCAGTACTTC | CASSLVGQQETQYF
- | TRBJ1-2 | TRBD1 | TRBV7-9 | TGTGCCAGCAGCTTAGCAGTGGCAGGGGGTTTCGATGGCTACACCTTC | CASSLAVAGGFDGYTF